One and the same sample provided the 3 T cell receptor beta chains below, sequenced in a study of blood T cell repertoires in COVID-19. This table comes from immunoSEQ multiplex PCR, and its TCRdb copy is limited to in-frame clones, with some not included. The sample gives over 200,000 clones, 65% to 90% of which show up once; approximately 5% is in the top ten. Sequenced: peripheral blood. All receptors derive from a human donor in a cohort sampled during active COVID-19.

The chain carries TRBV11-3 and TRBJ1-6, with 9 bases matching TRBD1. The CDR3 consists of 15 residues. J gave up 6 bases and V 3 bases, and 3 bases lay outside the gene matches. The V gene's germline CDR1 is SGHNT and CDR2 YENEEA. The CDR3 loop reads CASSFGTGSNSPLHF. As DNA, the CDR3 is TGTGCCAGCAGCTTCGGGACAGGGTCTAATTCACCCCTCCACTTT. Drawing the rest from reference TRBV11-3 and TRBJ1-6, the complete variable domain is EAGVVQSPRYKIIEKKQPVAFWCNPISGHNTLYWYLQNLGQGPELLIRYENEEAVDDSQLPKDRFSAERLKGVDSTLKIQPAELGDSAVYLCASSFGTGSNSPLHFGNGTRLTVT.

This chain connects TRBV28 to TRBJ1-1; 7 bases match TRBD1. This CDR3 is 16 amino acids long. Germline loops: CDR1 MDHEN, CDR2 SYDVKM. The V segment lost 3 bases and the J segment 3 bases; nucleotides outside the gene matches: 10. CDR3 DNA sequence: TGTGCCAGCAGTTTGGGGACAGTCTCATGGGACACTGAAGCTTTCTTT. Its protein is CASSLGTVSWDTEAFF.

This chain links TRBV5-1 with TRBJ2-7; TRBD1 might be the D (5 bases). The V end lost 0 bases, the J end lost 2 bases, and 12 bases lay between the germline ends. CDR1 and CDR2 from the germline V gene are SGHRS and YFSETQ. The CDR3 has 15 residues. CDR3 coding DNA: TGCGCCAGCAGCTTGGACAACAGGCGCACCTACGAGCAGTACTTC. This gives the protein CASSLDNRRTYEQYF.